The text below deals with one TCR beta chain. The target antigen is unknown. The data were taken from a study of T cell responses to AZD1222 COVID-19 vaccine. Findings and caveats of the study: Dominant CD4 TCR responses targeted spike regions 160-218 and 743-854.

Libraries were prepared by immunoSEQ multiplex PCR; TCRdb keeps only in-frame clonotypes and omits some of them. The table lists about 130,000 clones, roughly 92% of them singletons, with 0.85% to 0.95% in the top ten. CDR1 is MGHRA, CDR2 YSYEKL, per germline. CDR3 length equals 16 residues. V was cut by 11 bases and J by 1 base, with 23 bases left in between. The chain employs TRBV4-1 and TRBJ1-1; D is possibly TRBD1 (6 bases). The sequence was obtained from an adult in good health. Sequenced material: peripheral blood, taken on day 0 of AZD1222 vaccination. The CDR3 sequence is CAGLPGQSLGNTEAFF. The DNA for the CDR3 is TGCGCCGGCTTACCGGGACAATCCCTGGGGAACACTGAAGCTTTCTTT.